One T cell receptor beta chain is described in this entry. Its antigen is unknown. Each CDR3 protein is one row after TCRdb ran MiXCR on the reads. The table has about 830,000 distinct CDR3 sequences, 30% to 35% seen once. CDR3 length: 17 amino acids. CDR1 and CDR2 from the germline V gene are SGHKS and YYEKEE (reference sequence). The V segment lost 0 bases and the J segment 11 bases; nucleotides outside the gene matches: 16. The data are from a study of T cell repertoires in cytomegalovirus infection. Looking at the study overall: HLA-C-restricted CMV epitopes, recently identified, and well-studied HLA-B-restricted ones were used by the study. Evidence of both CMV infection and a matching HLA type came from public TCR beta signatures.

Study findings and constraints: Summed frequency of shared TCR beta families picked out CMV carriers who also had the relevant HLA. It was HLA-C-restricted CMV-specific TCR beta clonotypes that dominated the response ex vivo.

This TCR was sampled from a human donor in good health (CMV status not recorded). Some clones in this sample may be carry-over from other donors' samples. The specimen was cultured CD8+ T cells from PBMCs, collected from culture after CMV antigen stimulation. The V gene is TRBV5-5, the J gene TRBJ2-1; 8 positions match TRBD2. The CDR3 DNA follows: TGTGCCAGCAGCTTGGTAGTAGGTTCGGCTAGCGGGCGCAAGCAGTTCTTC. Its protein product is CASSLVVGSASGRKQFF.